This paragraph covers one T cell receptor beta chain sequence. Its specificity is unknown. Sample treatment: roughly 10-day PBMC culture with coronavirus spike peptide pools or control peptides (ViraFEST assay). With 8.5 to 10 ug/ml peptide pools and approximately 10 IU/ml IL-2, PBMCs were cultured at some 2 million per well. This specimen belongs to a study of vaccination and CD4 T cells after COVID-19. The CDR3 extends over 12 amino acids. Germline V lookup: CDR1 MDHEN, CDR2 SYDVKM. Between the trimmed V and J ends, which lost 3 bases and 4 bases, there was a span of 6 bases. Researchers used the Oncomine TCR Beta short-read assay to sequence DNA from cultured CD4+ T cells. In TCRdb, the PCR reads were re-called with MiXCR into one record per CDR3 protein. The sample lists some 20,000 distinct CDR3 sequences; about two fifths were seen once.

V gene TRBV28 combines with J gene TRBJ1-2; D remains ambiguous. The source material was CD4+ T cells from blood, cultured in vitro, sampled before SARS-CoV-2 vaccination. This sequence was found in a human donor who had recovered from COVID-19. The CDR3 here is CASSFLTYGYTF. CDR3 nucleotide sequence: TGTGCCAGCAGTTTTCTAACCTATGGCTACACCTTC.